The entry below gives a single TCR beta chain sequence along with its context. This entry comes from a study of blood T cell repertoires in COVID-19. Sequencing was performed with immunoSEQ multiplex PCR; in TCRdb, only in-frame clones are kept and a portion is missing. The sample records around 200,000 clones, around four fifths being singletons. CDR3 length: 15 residues. Germline CDR1 and CDR2: SNHLY and FYNNEI. With V trimmed by 6 bases and J by 4 bases, 10 bases remained unmatched. The chain combines TRBV2 with TRBJ2-5; 8 bases match TRBD1. The sample consisted of peripheral blood. The clonotype was recovered from a woman aged 40-49 years with acute or convalescent COVID-19. The chain's CDR3 is CASRAHSGGPETQYF. CDR3 sequence (DNA): TGTGCCAGCAGAGCCCATTCAGGGGGCCCAGAGACCCAGTACTTC.